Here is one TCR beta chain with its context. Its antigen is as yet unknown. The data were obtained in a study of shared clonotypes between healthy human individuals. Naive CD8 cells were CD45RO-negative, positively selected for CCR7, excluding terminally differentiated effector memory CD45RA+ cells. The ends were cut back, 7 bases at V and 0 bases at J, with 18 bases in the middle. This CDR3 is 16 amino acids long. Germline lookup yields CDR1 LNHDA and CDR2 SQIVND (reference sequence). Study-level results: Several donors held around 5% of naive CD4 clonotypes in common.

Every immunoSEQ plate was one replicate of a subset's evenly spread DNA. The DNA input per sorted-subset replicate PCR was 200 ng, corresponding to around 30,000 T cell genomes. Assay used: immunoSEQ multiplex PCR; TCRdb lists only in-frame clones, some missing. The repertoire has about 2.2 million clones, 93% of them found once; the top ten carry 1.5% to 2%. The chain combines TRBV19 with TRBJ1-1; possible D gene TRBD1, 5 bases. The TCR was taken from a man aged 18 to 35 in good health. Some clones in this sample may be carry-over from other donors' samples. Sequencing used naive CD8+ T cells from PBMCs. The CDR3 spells CASKYSDRLMNTEAFF. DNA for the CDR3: TGTGCCAGTAAGTATAGTGACAGACTTATGAACACTGAAGCTTTCTTT.